The rows below give T cell receptor beta chains drawn from one sample of a study of control samples from healthy donors and cancer patients. Here immunoSEQ multiplex PCR was the method, and the copy in TCRdb shows in-frame clones only, minus some. There are roughly 30,000 clones in the sample; approximately 90% occur only once, and approximately 3.6% lies in the top ten. Sample: formalin-fixed, paraffin-embedded tissue. The receptor set was obtained from a female donor with melanoma. The CDR3 runs from the conserved cysteine through the conserved F or W. The D gene is left open where the match is weak. A clone size is listed for some rows: how often the clone was seen (once, few, many), or a class if it is expanded.

abundance	v_gene	d_gene	j_gene	CDR3nt	CDR3aa
-	TRBV3-1/TRBV3-2	TRBD2	TRBJ2-3	TGTGCCAGCAGCCCCGGAAAGACTAGCGCTTCAGATACGCAGTATTTT	CASSPGKTSASDTQYF
-	TRBV7-9	-	TRBJ2-5	TGTGCCAGCAGCTTTGAGGAACAGGGAGGGCCTTACCAAGAGACCCAGTACTTC	CASSFEEQGGPYQETQYF
-	TRBV4-1	-	TRBJ1-6	TGCGCCAGCGGTTACGACTGGACGCGGAGTTCCTATAATTCACCCCTCCACTTT	CASGYDWTRSSYNSPLHF
-	TRBV2	TRBD2	TRBJ2-1	TGTGCCGGCAGGGGACTAGCGGGAGTAAATGAGCAGTTCTTC	CAGRGLAGVNEQFF
-	TRBV5-4	-	TRBJ2-7	TGTGCCAGCAGCTTGGACAGTAAGCAGTACTTC	CASSLDSKQYF
-	TRBV5-1	TRBD2	TRBJ2-2	TGCGCCAGCAGCGTAGCGGGAGGAACCGGGGAGCTGTTTTTT	CASSVAGGTGELFF
-	TRBV15	TRBD1	TRBJ1-5	TGTGCCACCAGCAGCAGGGGGTATCAGCCCCAGCATTTT	CATSSRGYQPQHF
-	TRBV27	TRBD1	TRBJ2-3	TGTGCCAGCAGTCCCGGACAGGGGGGCACCACAGATACGCAGTATTTT	CASSPGQGGTTDTQYF
-	TRBV29-1	-	TRBJ2-1	TGCAGCGTTACAGGGAAGTCCTACAATGAGCAGTTCTTC	CSVTGKSYNEQFF
-	TRBV18	TRBD2	TRBJ2-3	TGTGCCAGCTCACCACAGACTAGCTCAGATACGCAGTATTTT	CASSPQTSSDTQYF
-	TRBV6-6	-	TRBJ2-1	TGTGCCAGCAAGGAGGGACCTGCCTCCTACAATGAGCAGTTCTTC	CASKEGPASYNEQFF
-	TRBV10-1	-	TRBJ1-5	TGCGCCAGCAGGTTTAGGAGTAGGGGCAATCAGCCCCAGCATTTT	CASRFRSRGNQPQHF
-	TRBV5-1	TRBD2	TRBJ2-3	TGCGCCAGCAGCTTCCCAAGCGGGAGGACCGGAGATACGCAGTATTTT	CASSFPSGRTGDTQYF
-	TRBV9	-	TRBJ2-1	TGTGCCAGCAGCGTCCCGCCGAACCATGAGCAGTTCTTC	CASSVPPNHEQFF
once	TRBV5-4	-	TRBJ1-1	TGTGCCAGCAGCCGGGAAGCAACTATGAACACTGAAGCTTTCTTT	CASSREATMNTEAFF
-	TRBV18	-	TRBJ1-1	TGTGCCAGCTCACCAATCGACAGGTTGGCTTTCTTT	CASSPIDRLAFF
-	TRBV24-1	TRBD2	TRBJ2-1	TGTGCCACCAGTGATGTAGCGGGAGGGGTGAATGAGCAGTTCTTC	CATSDVAGGVNEQFF
-	TRBV11-2	-	TRBJ1-2	TGTGCCAGCAGCTTATCGGGACGGACTGGGGGCTACACCTTC	CASSLSGRTGGYTF
-	TRBV5-1	TRBD1	TRBJ2-7	TGCGCCAGCAGCTTGGCGTCAGGGGGTCCCTACGAGCAGTACTTC	CASSLASGGPYEQYF
-	TRBV9	-	TRBJ1-1	TGTGCCAGCAGCGTAGCCCCCAGGGTTGATGAAGCTTTCTTT	CASSVAPRVDEAFF
-	TRBV11-3	TRBD2	TRBJ2-1	TGTGCCAGCAGCTTCGGCGGGAGTGTCAACAATGAGCAGTTCTTC	CASSFGGSVNNEQFF
-	TRBV5-1	TRBD2	TRBJ2-1	TGCGCCAGCACTGGACTAGCGGGAGCCTACAATGAGCAGTTCTTC	CASTGLAGAYNEQFF
once	TRBV15	-	TRBJ2-2	TGTGCCACCAGCAGTCCCGCCCCCCAGCCCGGGGAGCTGTTTTTT	CATSSPAPQPGELFF
-	TRBV7-9	TRBD1	TRBJ2-1	TGTGCCAGCAGCTTAGGAAAGTACAGGGGCTACAATGAGCAGTTCTTC	CASSLGKYRGYNEQFF
-	TRBV19	TRBD1	TRBJ1-5	TGTGCCAGTAGTATAGTAGGGGGCGGGTATCAGCCCCAGCATTTT	CASSIVGGGYQPQHF
-	TRBV5-8	TRBD1	TRBJ2-2	TGTGCCAGCAACCTACAGGGGCTCAACACCGGGGAGCTGTTTTTT	CASNLQGLNTGELFF
-	TRBV28	-	TRBJ2-7	TGTGCCAGCAGTTTCCCCGAAACAAAAGTGGACAGCCGGTCTATTTACGAGCAGTACTTC	CASSFPETKVDSRSIYEQYF
-	TRBV10-1	-	TRBJ1-2	TGCGCCAGCAGTGAGTCGACCCCCCGGGATGGCTACACCTTC	CASSESTPRDGYTF
-	TRBV2	-	TRBJ1-4	TGTGCCAGCACGGGGCCGGGAGCGGGGGGTTATGAAAAACTGTTTTTT	CASTGPGAGGYEKLFF
-	TRBV10-2	TRBD2	TRBJ2-1	TGCGCCAGCAGTTCGACCCCCACTACTAGCGGAAATTACAATGAGCAGTTCTTC	CASSSTPTTSGNYNEQFF
-	TRBV2	TRBD2	TRBJ2-1	TGTGCCAGCAGGAGGGGGACTAGCGGAGAGCAGTTCTTC	CASRRGTSGEQFF
-	TRBV7-2	TRBD2	TRBJ2-1	TGTGCCAGCAGCTTAGGGCGGGGGATTTACAATGAGCAGTTCTTC	CASSLGRGIYNEQFF
-	TRBV21-1	-	TRBJ2-2	TGTGCCAGCAGCAATAGCGGTAGCCTATATCTGCCCGGGGAGCTGTTTTTT	CASSNSGSLYLPGELFF
few	TRBV5-1	TRBD2	TRBJ2-3	TGCGCCAGCAGCTTGGGTAGCGGGAGGTCAGATACGCAGTATTTT	CASSLGSGRSDTQYF
-	TRBV21-1	-	TRBJ2-5	TGTGCCAGCAGCAAAGCTGACAACGAAGTAGCAAAAGAGACCCAGTACTTC	CASSKADNEVAKETQYF
-	TRBV11-3	-	TRBJ1-1	TGTGCCAGCAGCATATCGAACACTGAAGCTTTCTTT	CASSISNTEAFF
-	TRBV5-6	-	TRBJ1-1	TGTGCCAGCAGCACTGGGGGGAACATGAACACTGAAGCTTTCTTT	CASSTGGNMNTEAFF
-	TRBV7-9	-	TRBJ1-2	TGTGCCAGCAGCCTAACCCCCCGGGAGGCTGGCTACACCTTC	CASSLTPREAGYTF
-	TRBV29-1	TRBD1	TRBJ1-2	TGCAGCGTTGACAATTCTCAGGGGGCGGGGGACTATGGCTACACCTTC	CSVDNSQGAGDYGYTF
once	TRBV2	TRBD1	TRBJ2-6	TGTGCCAGCAGCCGACAGATGGGACAGAACAACGTCCTGACTTTC	CASSRQMGQNNVLTF
-	TRBV7-2	TRBD2	TRBJ2-5	TGTGCCAGCAGCACCCGCCACGGGGACTACCCCTCGGCCCAGTACTTC	CASSTRHGDYPSAQYF
-	TRBV9	TRBD1	TRBJ2-1	TGTGCCAGCAGCGGACACAGGGGATACAATGAGCAGTTCTTC	CASSGHRGYNEQFF
-	TRBV19	TRBD1	TRBJ1-2	TGTGCCAGTAGTTTCGGGACAGGGGACGGCTACACCTTC	CASSFGTGDGYTF
once	TRBV11-2	TRBD1	TRBJ2-7	TGTGCCAGCAGCTTAGAAGCAGGGGGCGGCGAGCAGTACTTC	CASSLEAGGGEQYF